This TCR beta chain was sequenced for a study of blood T cell repertoires in COVID-19. At the level of the study: From the United States, Italy and Spain came samples of acute and convalescent COVID-19. T cells, B-cell-depleted T cells, or PBMCs supplied cDNA or gDNA.

In the authors' workflow: Nucleated cell counts were estimated from reference gene primer amplification. TCRdb keeps only in-frame clones here, not all; method: immunoSEQ multiplex PCR. That table furnishes V, J and clone size, whereas the DNA furnished D and trimming. The sample includes approximately 260,000 clones, around 91% of them seen just once. CDR3 length: 15 amino acids. Germline V lookup: CDR1 MNHEY, CDR2 SVGAGI. After removal of 6 bases from V and 0 bases from J, the junction contained 2 bases not matched to a gene. Seattle-derived patients entered the study during active infection and were followed longitudinally.

This clonotype originated in a woman aged 55-69 years with COVID-19, enrolled during active disease. J is TRBJ1-5 and V is TRBV6-5; 10 bases are shared with TRBD1. Sequencing input: peripheral blood. The CDR3 loop is CASSRDRGSNQPQHF. The DNA for the CDR3 is TGTGCCAGCAGCAGGGACAGGGGTAGCAATCAGCCCCAGCATTTT.